This T cell receptor (beta chain) was captured by sequencing in a study of neurological immune-mediated disorders. Findings and limits, study-wide: Phylogenetic grouping placed 18 of 34 multiple sclerosis patients' repertoires in one related-CDR3 cluster, a possible signature. The level of TCR clonal expansion was highest in patients with HTLV-1-associated myelopathy and lowest in multiple sclerosis, where it fell below the level seen in healthy controls. Expanded clones shared no CDR3 amino acid sequences across subjects, suggesting private repertoires in all groups.

Sequencing runs each yielded over 190 million TCR-beta sequences from 15-18 subjects. A single record per CDR3 protein comes from TCRdb applying MiXCR to the 5' RACE reads. The table records roughly 60,000 distinct CDR3 sequences, around 4.8% of them present only once. V was shortened by 10 bases and J by 0 bases, with 12 bases between the two germline ends. Germline V lookup: CDR1 MNHEY, CDR2 SVGAGI. The CDR3 loop spans 13 amino acids. This clonotype was recorded at least ten times. Its cognate antigen is unknown. The gene calls are TRBV6-5 and TRBJ1-1, with TRBD1 as a possible D gene (6 bases). This receptor was obtained from a woman between 50 and 59 years old with multiple sclerosis. The sequencing input was PBMCs. CDR3: CATRQAMNTEAFF. Written as DNA, the CDR3 is TGTGCCACAAGACAGGCCATGAACACTGAAGCTTTCTTT.